These T cell receptor beta chains were read from a single sample in a study of control samples from healthy donors and cancer patients. Only in-frame clones appear in the TCRdb table, and some are missing; sequencing was by immunoSEQ multiplex PCR. The sample lists some 150,000 clones, about 94% occurring once. The sequenced material came from PBMCs. These receptors all come from a man aged 55 to 70 with colorectal cancer. The CDR3 runs from the conserved cysteine through the conserved F or W. The D gene is left open where the match is weak. Only part of the rows carry a size: once, few, many, or a class if the clone is expanded.

J gene | V gene | D gene | clone size | CDR3 DNA | CDR3 protein
TRBJ2-5 | TRBV5-1 | TRBD1 | NA | TGCGCCAGCAGCCGACAGGGGATGGTAGGCGAAGAGACCCAGTACTTC | CASSRQGMVGEETQYF
TRBJ1-2 | TRBV6-5 | NA | NA | TGTGCCAGCAGGAACGGGAAGTATGGCTACACCTTC | CASRNGKYGYTF
TRBJ2-2 | TRBV27 | NA | NA | TGTGCCAGCAGTGCGGGGACCGCTAGGACCGGGGAGCTGTTTTTT | CASSAGTARTGELFF
TRBJ2-7 | TRBV7-2 | NA | NA | TGTGCCAGCAGCCCCGGCGTGGGGGATATTGTTGGCGAGCAGTACTTC | CASSPGVGDIVGEQYF
TRBJ1-1 | TRBV3-1/TRBV3-2 | NA | NA | TGTGCCAGCAGCCGTGGGGGGGTGAACACTGAAGCTTTCTTT | CASSRGGVNTEAFF
TRBJ2-1 | TRBV9 | TRBD2 | NA | TGTGCCAGCAGCCCCCCGGGACTAGCTAAGGTCAATGAGCAGTTCTTC | CASSPPGLAKVNEQFF
TRBJ2-7 | TRBV6-5 | TRBD2 | NA | TGTGCCAGCAGTTCCTCACTAGCGGGGGCCTACGAGCAGTACTTC | CASSSSLAGAYEQYF
TRBJ2-3 | TRBV5-1 | TRBD1 | NA | TGCGCCAGCAGCCCGGACAGGGGGGGGACAGATACGCAGTATTTT | CASSPDRGGTDTQYF
TRBJ2-2 | TRBV9 | NA | NA | TGTGCCAGCAGCCTTCGACTTAGCGGGGAGCTGTTTTTT | CASSLRLSGELFF
TRBJ2-1 | TRBV2 | NA | NA | TGTGCCAGCGGGCCTAGCTCCTACAATGAGCAGTTCTTC | CASGPSSYNEQFF
TRBJ2-3 | TRBV30 | NA | NA | TGTGCCTGGAGTGTAAATAGCCCGAGCACAGATACGCAGTATTTT | CAWSVNSPSTDTQYF
TRBJ2-1 | TRBV5-1 | TRBD1 | NA | TGCGCCAGCAGCTTGGTACCAGGACAGGGCATTGGGTACAATGAGCAGTTCTTC | CASSLVPGQGIGYNEQFF
TRBJ1-4 | TRBV14 | TRBD1 | NA | TGTGCCAGCAGCCCCCGGACAGGCCAGAATGAAAAACTGTTTTTT | CASSPRTGQNEKLFF
TRBJ1-2 | TRBV6-5 | NA | NA | TGTGCCAGCATGCCAGGGGATAACTATGGCTACACCTTC | CASMPGDNYGYTF
TRBJ2-3 | TRBV9 | NA | NA | TGTGCCAGCAGCCCGAGGTGGGGGGCGCCCACAGATACGCAGTATTTT | CASSPRWGAPTDTQYF
TRBJ2-7 | TRBV27 | NA | NA | TGTGCCAGCAGTTTTACAGTCAGGCACCTCTACGAGCAGTACTTC | CASSFTVRHLYEQYF
TRBJ1-2 | TRBV12-3/TRBV12-4 | TRBD1 | NA | TGTGCCAGCAGCGGACAGGGGAGGTCTGGCTACACCTTC | CASSGQGRSGYTF
TRBJ1-5 | TRBV19 | TRBD1 | NA | TGTGCCAGTAGTACGCAAAACGACAGGGGTAGGTTTCAGCCCCAGCATTTT | CASSTQNDRGRFQPQHF
TRBJ1-4 | TRBV30 | TRBD1 | NA | TGTGCCTGGAGTGTACAAGACAGGGACTTGGGAAAACTGTTTTTT | CAWSVQDRDLGKLFF
TRBJ2-6 | TRBV5-6 | NA | NA | TGTGCCAGCAGCTTGGCCTCTGGGGCCAACGTCCTGACTTTC | CASSLASGANVLTF
TRBJ2-5 | TRBV5-1 | TRBD2 | NA | TGCGCCAGCAGCTTGGTGGGACTAGCGAGAGAGACCCAGTACTTC | CASSLVGLARETQYF
TRBJ2-6 | TRBV19 | TRBD1 | NA | TGTGCCAGTAGTAGCGAAACAGGGGCTGGGGCCAACGTCCTGACTTTC | CASSSETGAGANVLTF
TRBJ2-7 | TRBV23-1 | NA | NA | TGCGCCAGCAGTCAATCGTTCAGAATTGCGAGCATCTACGAGCAGTACTTC | CASSQSFRIASIYEQYF
TRBJ2-1 | TRBV19 | NA | few | TGTGCCAGTAGTCGAACAGGGGGGGACAATGAGCAGTTCTTC | CASSRTGGDNEQFF
TRBJ1-5 | TRBV12-3/TRBV12-4 | TRBD1 | NA | TGTGCCAGCACCGACAGGGGGGGCCAGCCCCAGCATTTT | CASTDRGGQPQHF
TRBJ2-1 | TRBV28 | NA | NA | TGTGCCAGCAGTTTGCGGCGGGTTACGTACAATGAGCAGTTCTTC | CASSLRRVTYNEQFF
TRBJ1-1 | TRBV4-1 | TRBD1 | NA | TGCGCCAGCAGCCAAGATGTGACAGGGAGGTGGACTGAAGCTTTCTTT | CASSQDVTGRWTEAFF
TRBJ1-2 | TRBV30 | TRBD1 | NA | TGTGCCTGGAGCCATCGGACAGGGGGACCCTATGGCTACACCTTC | CAWSHRTGGPYGYTF
TRBJ2-7 | TRBV9 | NA | NA | TGTGCCAGCAGCGTAGCCCTCCGGGACAAGATTATCGGTCCCTACGAGCAGTACTTC | CASSVALRDKIIGPYEQYF
TRBJ2-7 | TRBV11-2 | NA | NA | TGTGCCAGCAGCTTACACTACGAGCAGTACTTC | CASSLHYEQYF
TRBJ1-2 | TRBV21-1 | NA | once | TGTGCCAGGACTATAAAACGACTCCGTCACACCTTC | CARTIKRLRHTF
TRBJ2-1 | TRBV7-2 | NA | NA | TGTGCCAGCAGTCCAGGGGCCGGGGAGTACAATGAGCAGTTCTTC | CASSPGAGEYNEQFF
TRBJ1-1 | TRBV5-1 | NA | NA | TGCGCCAGCAGCTTGGACAGGAACACTGAAGCTTTCTTT | CASSLDRNTEAFF